Listed below are T cell receptor beta chains from one sample, sequenced in a study of blood T cell repertoires in COVID-19. Profiled with immunoSEQ multiplex PCR; TCRdb holds only in-frame clones, not every one. The profile shows more than 250,000 clones, approximately 87% of them singletons. The source material was peripheral blood. All receptors derive from a man between 60 and 70 years old who had recovered from COVID-19. CDR3s include the opening cysteine and the closing phenylalanine or tryptophan. D genes are given only for firm matches. Only part of the rows carry a size: once, few, many, or a class if the clone is expanded.

clone_size d_call j_call v_call cdr3_nt cdr3_aa
NA NA TRBJ2-7 TRBV18 TGTGCCAGCTCACCCCAGGGAACCGGTGGCTCCTACGAGCAGTACTTC CASSPQGTGGSYEQYF
NA NA TRBJ2-1 TRBV5-4 TGTGCCAGCAGCTTGGACTCTCTCTCCTACAATGAGCAGTTCTTC CASSLDSLSYNEQFF
NA TRBD1 TRBJ1-3 TRBV6-1 TGTGCCAGCAGGGAACACCCAGGGGGTTCCGGAAACACCATATATTTT CASREHPGGSGNTIYF
NA TRBD2 TRBJ2-5 TRBV5-1 TGCGCCAGCAGCCCGGGACTAGCGGTCCAAGAGACCCAGTACTTC CASSPGLAVQETQYF
NA NA TRBJ2-7 TRBV10-1 TGCGCCAGTAATCAGGGCCTTCCTGGCGACGAGCAGTACTTC CASNQGLPGDEQYF
NA TRBD2 TRBJ2-7 TRBV18 TGTGCCAGCTCACCTCTCCAGAGGGAGGGCCGGGAGCAGTACTTC CASSPLQREGREQYF
NA NA TRBJ2-3 TRBV11-1 TGTGCCAGCAGCCCCAGGGCCGGCACAGATACGCAGTATTTT CASSPRAGTDTQYF
NA NA TRBJ2-5 TRBV5-1 TGCGCCAGCAGCCCGGCCGGGACTCTTCTAGAGACCCAGTACTTC CASSPAGTLLETQYF
NA TRBD1 TRBJ2-7 TRBV10-3 TGTGCCATCAGGGGGGGACAGGGAGACTACGAGCAGTACTTC CAIRGGQGDYEQYF
NA TRBD1 TRBJ2-3 TRBV2 TGTGCCAGCAGTGAAATAGGAGGGGGACAGGGTACGCAGTATTTT CASSEIGGGQGTQYF
NA NA TRBJ1-5 TRBV2 TGTGCCAGCGTCGTGAGTTGGAATCAGCCCCAGCATTTT CASVVSWNQPQHF
once TRBD1 TRBJ1-6 TRBV7-2 TGTGCCAGCAGCTTACGGGGGACAGGGGCATCATCACCCCTCCACTTT CASSLRGTGASSPLHF
NA NA TRBJ2-4 TRBV2 TGTGCCAGCAGAGACAGTGGGCACATTCAGTACTTC CASRDSGHIQYF
NA NA TRBJ1-2 TRBV9 TGTGCCAGCAGCGTAGGGCAGGGTAACTATGGCTACACCTTC CASSVGQGNYGYTF
once NA TRBJ1-1 TRBV18 TGTGCCAGCTCAGCCGAACAGGGTTGGACTGAAGCTTTCTTT CASSAEQGWTEAFF
many NA TRBJ1-2 TRBV9 TGTGCCAGCAGCGCGACCTACGGGACAACCAAGGGCTACACCTTC CASSATYGTTKGYTF
NA NA TRBJ1-5 TRBV19 TGTGCCAGTAGTAAAAACCTCGGGACACAAATTCCCCAGCATTTT CASSKNLGTQIPQHF
NA TRBD1 TRBJ1-2 TRBV28 TGTGCCAGCAGTCCGACAGGGGGTAAAACCTATGGCTACACCTTC CASSPTGGKTYGYTF
NA TRBD2 TRBJ2-5 TRBV7-2 TGTGCCAGCAGCTTGCTAGCGGGACGAGAGACCCAGTACTTC CASSLLAGRETQYF
NA NA TRBJ1-6 TRBV5-4 TGTGCCAGCAGGCTCACAGGGTGGAATTCACCCCTCCACTTT CASRLTGWNSPLHF
NA NA TRBJ2-1 TRBV5-4 TGTGCCAGCAGCCTCACTAGCCGGGACCTCAATGAGCAGTTCTTC CASSLTSRDLNEQFF
NA TRBD1 TRBJ2-7 TRBV5-1 TGCGCCAGCAGCAGCACGGGACAGACTTACGAGCAGTACTTC CASSSTGQTYEQYF
many TRBD1 TRBJ1-1 TRBV5-6 TGTGCCAGCAGCCCAGGAACAGGGGCGAGAGCTTTCTTT CASSPGTGARAFF
NA TRBD1 TRBJ2-6 TRBV30 TGTGCCTGGAGGGGGCTTGGCAGGGGGCGCCGAGGGGCCAACGTCCTGACTTTC CAWRGLGRGRRGANVLTF
NA NA TRBJ2-5 TRBV27 TGTGCCAGCAGTCGTCCAGGGTACCAAGAGACCCAGTACTTC CASSRPGYQETQYF
few NA TRBJ1-5 TRBV15 TGTGCCACCAGCAGAGAAGGGAGGAACGGTCAGCCCCAGCATTTT CATSREGRNGQPQHF
many TRBD1 TRBJ2-1 TRBV12-3/TRBV12-4 TGTGCCAGCAGTTTAGTCCAGGGGGATGGGCAGTTCTTC CASSLVQGDGQFF
NA TRBD1 TRBJ2-3 TRBV24-1 TGTGCCACCAGTGATACCTCAGGGGGCCGGGATACGCAGTATTTT CATSDTSGGRDTQYF
NA TRBD2 TRBJ2-7 TRBV9 TGTGCCAGCAGCCCAGGACTAGCGGGGGGCTCCTACGAGCAGTACTTC CASSPGLAGGSYEQYF
NA TRBD1 TRBJ2-7 TRBV5-1 TGCGCCAGCAGCTTGGAGGGGACAGGGTCTGACGAGCAGTACTTC CASSLEGTGSDEQYF
once NA TRBJ2-2 TRBV18 TGTGCCAGCTCACCACCTGCAGGGGGGAACGGGGAGCTGTTTTTT CASSPPAGGNGELFF
NA TRBD2 TRBJ2-5 TRBV5-4 TGTGCCAGCAGCTCCATGGCTAGCGGGAGGATAGAGACCCAGTACTTC CASSSMASGRIETQYF
NA TRBD1 TRBJ1-1 TRBV6-5 TGTGCCAGCAGTACATTGACAGGGGGTTGGGCTTTCTTT CASSTLTGGWAFF
NA TRBD1 TRBJ1-2 TRBV2 TGTGCCAGCAGGGAGACAGGGCCCCGAGGCTACACCTTC CASRETGPRGYTF
once NA TRBJ2-2 TRBV5-4 TGTGCCAGCAGCCCAGGGGAAAGGGACGGGGAGCTGTTTTTT CASSPGERDGELFF
NA NA TRBJ1-5 TRBV6-1 TGTGCCAGCAGTGATGGGCTCAACAGGCAGCCCCAGCATTTT CASSDGLNRQPQHF
NA TRBD2 TRBJ2-1 TRBV3-1/TRBV3-2 TGTGCCAGCAGCCCTCAGCGGGGGGGCAGGTATGAGCAGTTCTTC CASSPQRGGRYEQFF
NA NA TRBJ1-6 TRBV5-4 TGTGCCAGCAGCATACAGGGAGCCAATTCACCCCTCCACTTT CASSIQGANSPLHF
NA TRBD2 TRBJ2-3 TRBV9 TGTGCCAGCAGCGTAAGAACTAGCGGGAGGGCTAGCACAGATACGCAGTATTTT CASSVRTSGRASTDTQYF
NA NA TRBJ1-5 TRBV20-1 TGCAGTGCTAGTCGTCCCGGAGGAATTCGTAATCAGCCCCAGCATTTT CSASRPGGIRNQPQHF
NA NA TRBJ1-1 TRBV12-5 TGTGCTAGTGGGTTTCACAGGGACACTGAAGCTTTCTTT CASGFHRDTEAFF
NA TRBD2 TRBJ2-2 TRBV18 TGTGCCAGCTCAACCCCGGGCGGGAGCATGGGGGAGCTGTTTTTT CASSTPGGSMGELFF
NA TRBD2 TRBJ2-2 TRBV19 TGTGCCAGTAGTATCCGGCTAGCGGGAGTTGGGGCCGGGGAGCTGTTTTTT CASSIRLAGVGAGELFF